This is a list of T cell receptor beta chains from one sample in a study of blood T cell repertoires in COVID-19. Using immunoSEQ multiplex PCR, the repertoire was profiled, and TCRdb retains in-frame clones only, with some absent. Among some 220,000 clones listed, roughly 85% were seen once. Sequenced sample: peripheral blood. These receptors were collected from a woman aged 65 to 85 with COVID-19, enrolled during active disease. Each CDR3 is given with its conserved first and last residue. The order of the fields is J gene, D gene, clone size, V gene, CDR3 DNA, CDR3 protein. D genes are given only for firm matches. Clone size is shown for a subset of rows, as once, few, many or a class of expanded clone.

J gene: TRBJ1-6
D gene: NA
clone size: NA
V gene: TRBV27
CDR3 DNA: TGTGCCAGCAGTTTATCCCCCAGGGGAACCAATTCACCCCTCCACTTT
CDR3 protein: CASSLSPRGTNSPLHF

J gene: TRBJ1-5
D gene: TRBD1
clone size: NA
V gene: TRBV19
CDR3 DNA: TGTGCCAGTAGTAGGACAGGGGGTTTCAATCAGCCCCAGCATTTT
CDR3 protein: CASSRTGGFNQPQHF

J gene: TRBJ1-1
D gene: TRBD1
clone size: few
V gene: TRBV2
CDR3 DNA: TGTGCCAGCAGCCAGGGGGATGGTACTGAAGCTTTCTTT
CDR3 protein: CASSQGDGTEAFF

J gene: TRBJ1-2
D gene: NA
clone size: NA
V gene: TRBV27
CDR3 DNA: TGTGCCAGCAGGGGGCTATACTATGGCTACACCTTC
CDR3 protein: CASRGLYYGYTF

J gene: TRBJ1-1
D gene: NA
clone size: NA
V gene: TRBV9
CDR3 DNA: TGTGCCAGCGCCCCTCTGGGCGGGACTGAAGCTTTCTTT
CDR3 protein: CASAPLGGTEAFF

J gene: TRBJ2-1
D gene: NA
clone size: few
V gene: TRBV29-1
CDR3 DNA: TGCAGCGTAATTTTCCAGGGGTACAATGAGCAGTTCTTC
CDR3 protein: CSVIFQGYNEQFF

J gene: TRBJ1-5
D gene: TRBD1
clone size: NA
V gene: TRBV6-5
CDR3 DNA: TGTGCCAGCAGGGGGGGACAGGGCTACAATCAGCCCCAGCATTTT
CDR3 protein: CASRGGQGYNQPQHF

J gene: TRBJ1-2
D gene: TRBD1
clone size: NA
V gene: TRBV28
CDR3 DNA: TGTGCCAGCAGCTCCACGGACAGGTGGCGGGGCTACACCTTC
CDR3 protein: CASSSTDRWRGYTF

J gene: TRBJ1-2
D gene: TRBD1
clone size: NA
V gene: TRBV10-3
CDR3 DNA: TGTGCCATCACCGCGACAGGGACCAACTATGGCTACACCTTC
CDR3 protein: CAITATGTNYGYTF

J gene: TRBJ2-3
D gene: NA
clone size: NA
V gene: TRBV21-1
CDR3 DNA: TGTGCCAGCACCCCCCGTCGGAGACAGAGGACAGATACGCAGTATTTT
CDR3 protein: CASTPRRRQRTDTQYF

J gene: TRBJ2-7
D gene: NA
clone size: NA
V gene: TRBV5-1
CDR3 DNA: TGCGCCAGCAGCTCCGGCCAGGGGGGTTCCTACGAGCAGTACTTC
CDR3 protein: CASSSGQGGSYEQYF

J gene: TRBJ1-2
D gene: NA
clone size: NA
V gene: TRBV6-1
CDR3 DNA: TGTGCCAGCAGTGAGGCCGCCCTCCCCTATGGCTACACCTTC
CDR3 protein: CASSEAALPYGYTF

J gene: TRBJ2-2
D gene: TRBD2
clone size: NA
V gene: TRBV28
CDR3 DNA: TGTGCCAGCAGACCCACGGGACTAGCGGGAGGGCGTTCCGGGGAGCTGTTTTTT
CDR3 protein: CASRPTGLAGGRSGELFF

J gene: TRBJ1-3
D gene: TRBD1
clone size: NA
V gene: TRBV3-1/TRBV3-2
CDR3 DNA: TGTGCCAGCAGCCAGGGACAGGGGCTGGTGGGAAACACCATATATTTT
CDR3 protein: CASSQGQGLVGNTIYF

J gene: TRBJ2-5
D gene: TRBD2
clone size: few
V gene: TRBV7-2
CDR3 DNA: TGTGCCAGCAGCCTGCTTCGACTAGCGGAAGAGACCCAGTACTTC
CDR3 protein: CASSLLRLAEETQYF

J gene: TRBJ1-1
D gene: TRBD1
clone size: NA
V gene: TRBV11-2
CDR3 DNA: TGTGCCAGCAGCCCCACCACAGGGGGTACTGAAGCTTTCTTT
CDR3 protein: CASSPTTGGTEAFF

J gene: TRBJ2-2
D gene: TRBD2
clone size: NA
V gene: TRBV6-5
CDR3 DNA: TGTGCCAGCAGCCTAGCGGGAGTTAACACCGGGGAGCTGTTTTTT
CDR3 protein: CASSLAGVNTGELFF

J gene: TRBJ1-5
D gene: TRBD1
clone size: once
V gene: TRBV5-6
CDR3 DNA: TGTGCCAGCAGCCGCGGAGTCGACAGGGGTCAGCCCCAGCATTTT
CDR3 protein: CASSRGVDRGQPQHF

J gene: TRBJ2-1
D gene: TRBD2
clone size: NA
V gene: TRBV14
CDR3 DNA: TGTGCCAGCAGCCCGGTAGAGCGGGGTGATGGGAATGAGCAGTTCTTC
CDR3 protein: CASSPVERGDGNEQFF

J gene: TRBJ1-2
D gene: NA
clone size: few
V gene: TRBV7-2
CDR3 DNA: TGTGCCAGCAGCTTAGAGATCACACACCCTAACTATGGCTACACCTTC
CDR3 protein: CASSLEITHPNYGYTF

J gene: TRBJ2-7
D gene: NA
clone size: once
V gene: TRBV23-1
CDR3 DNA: TGCGCCAGCAGTCAATCTTCCCCTCGAGATAGCTCCTACGAGCAGTACTTC
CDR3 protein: CASSQSSPRDSSYEQYF

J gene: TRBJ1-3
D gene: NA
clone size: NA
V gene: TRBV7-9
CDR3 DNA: TGTGCCAGCAGCTTGGACAGTGGAAACACCATATATTTT
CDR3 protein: CASSLDSGNTIYF

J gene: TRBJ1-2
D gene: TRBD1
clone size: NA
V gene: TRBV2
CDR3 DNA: TGTGCCAGCAGTGAGGCTAGGACAGGAGGGATTGGCTACACCTTC
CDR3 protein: CASSEARTGGIGYTF

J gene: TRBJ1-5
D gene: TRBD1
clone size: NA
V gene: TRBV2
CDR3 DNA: TGTGCCAGCATGGGGACAGGGGATAGCAATCAGCCCCAGCATTTT
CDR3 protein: CASMGTGDSNQPQHF

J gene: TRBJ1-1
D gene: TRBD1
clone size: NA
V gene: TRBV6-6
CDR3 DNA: TGTGCCAGCAGTTACGCAGGGGGCTCTGAAGCTTTCTTT
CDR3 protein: CASSYAGGSEAFF

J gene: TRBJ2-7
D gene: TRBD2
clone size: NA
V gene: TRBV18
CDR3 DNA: TGTGCCAGCTCACGAAGGACTAGCGGACCTTACGAGCAGTACTTC
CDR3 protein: CASSRRTSGPYEQYF

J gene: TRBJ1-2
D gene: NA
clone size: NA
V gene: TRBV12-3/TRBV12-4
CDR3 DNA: TGTGCCAGCAGCTTAACAGAGGGCTATGGCTACACCTTC
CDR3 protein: CASSLTEGYGYTF

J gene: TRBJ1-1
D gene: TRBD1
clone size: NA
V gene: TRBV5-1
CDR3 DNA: TGCGCCAGCAGCCGCTCGGACAGGAGGACTGAAGCTTTCTTT
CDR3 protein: CASSRSDRRTEAFF

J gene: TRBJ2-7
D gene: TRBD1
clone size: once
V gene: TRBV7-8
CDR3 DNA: TGTGCCAGCAGCTTAGTGGGACAGGGATACTACGAGCAGTACTTC
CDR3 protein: CASSLVGQGYYEQYF

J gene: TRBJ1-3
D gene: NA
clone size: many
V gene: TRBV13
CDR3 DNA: TGTGCCAGCAGCCTCGACACAGGGTCTAGCTCTGGAAACACCATATATTTT
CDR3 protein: CASSLDTGSSSGNTIYF

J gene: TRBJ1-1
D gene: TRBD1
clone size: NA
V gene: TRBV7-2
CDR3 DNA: TGTGCCAGCAGCTTAGCGTTAGGACAGGGCAACACTGAAGCTTTCTTT
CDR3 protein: CASSLALGQGNTEAFF

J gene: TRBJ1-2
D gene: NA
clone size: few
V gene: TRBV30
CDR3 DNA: TGTGCCTGGAGTCCCCGCCGACAACCGTTCTATGGCTACACCTTC
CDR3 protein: CAWSPRRQPFYGYTF

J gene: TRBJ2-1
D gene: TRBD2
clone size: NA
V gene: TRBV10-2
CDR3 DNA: TGCGCCAGCAGTGAGACTAGCGGTCATGGCAATGAGCAGTTCTTC
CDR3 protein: CASSETSGHGNEQFF

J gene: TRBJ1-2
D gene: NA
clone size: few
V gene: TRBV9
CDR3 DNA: TGTGCCAGCAGCGTAGGCGGGAGCCTCCTCTATGGCTACACCTTC
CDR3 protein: CASSVGGSLLYGYTF

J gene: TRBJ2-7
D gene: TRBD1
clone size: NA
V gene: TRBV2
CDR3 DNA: TGTGCCAGCAGAGGGGGCGACTCCTACGAGCAGTACTTC
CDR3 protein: CASRGGDSYEQYF

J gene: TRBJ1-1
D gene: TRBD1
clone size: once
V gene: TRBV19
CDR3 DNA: TGTGCCAGTAGTCCGGACAGGGTTAGGACTGAAGCTTTCTTT
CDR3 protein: CASSPDRVRTEAFF

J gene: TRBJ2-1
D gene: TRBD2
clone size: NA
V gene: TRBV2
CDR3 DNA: TGTGCCAGCTCCCGACTAGCGGGGCCACTTTCCTACAATGAGCAGTTCTTC
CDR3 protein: CASSRLAGPLSYNEQFF

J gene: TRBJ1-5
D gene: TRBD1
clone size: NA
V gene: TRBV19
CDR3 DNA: TGTGCCAGTAGTGTCGACAGGGGCAATCAGCCCCAGCATTTT
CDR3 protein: CASSVDRGNQPQHF

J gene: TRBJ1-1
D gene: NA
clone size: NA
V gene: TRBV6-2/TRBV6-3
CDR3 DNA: TGTGCCAGCAGTCCCGGACACGCCGGGGGGATGAACACTGAAGCTTTCTTT
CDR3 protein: CASSPGHAGGMNTEAFF

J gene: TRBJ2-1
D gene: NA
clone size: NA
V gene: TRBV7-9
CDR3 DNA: TGTGCCAGCAGCTTAGGAGTTTTGGGGATGGAGGATGATGAGCAGTTCTTC
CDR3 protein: CASSLGVLGMEDDEQFF

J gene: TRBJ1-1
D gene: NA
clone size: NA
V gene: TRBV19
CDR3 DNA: TGTGCCAGTAGTATCGCAATCGGAGGAACTGAAGCTTTCTTT
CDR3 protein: CASSIAIGGTEAFF

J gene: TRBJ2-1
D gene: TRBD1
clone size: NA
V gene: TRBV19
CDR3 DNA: TGTGCCAGTAGTATGAGGGACAGCGCCTACAATGAGCAGTTCTTC
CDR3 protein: CASSMRDSAYNEQFF

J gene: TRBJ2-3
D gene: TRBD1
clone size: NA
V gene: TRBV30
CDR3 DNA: TGTGCCTGGTCACAGGGACAGGGGACACCAGATACGCAGTATTTT
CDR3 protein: CAWSQGQGTPDTQYF

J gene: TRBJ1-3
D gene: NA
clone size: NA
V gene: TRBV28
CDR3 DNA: TGTGCCAGCAGTTCCCAGCGGCCAGGAGGAAACACCATATATTTT
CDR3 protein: CASSSQRPGGNTIYF

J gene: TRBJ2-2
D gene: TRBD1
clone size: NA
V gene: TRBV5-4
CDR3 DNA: TGTGCCAGCAGAAATGGGACAGGTTTCGGGGAGCTGTTTTTT
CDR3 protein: CASRNGTGFGELFF

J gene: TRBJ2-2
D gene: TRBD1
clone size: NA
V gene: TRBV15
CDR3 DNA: TGTGCCACCAGCAGAGGTACCGGGACAGGGACCGGGGAGCTGTTTTTT
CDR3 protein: CATSRGTGTGTGELFF

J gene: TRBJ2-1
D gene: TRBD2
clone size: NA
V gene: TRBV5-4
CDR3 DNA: TGTGCCAGCAGCGCTACTAGCGGGGGTTCCTACAATGAGCAGTTCTTC
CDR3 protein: CASSATSGGSYNEQFF

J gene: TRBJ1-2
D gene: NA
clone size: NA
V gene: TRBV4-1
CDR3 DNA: TGCGCCAGCAGCCAAGAGTCAGTGTCCATCAACTATGGCTACACCTTC
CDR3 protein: CASSQESVSINYGYTF

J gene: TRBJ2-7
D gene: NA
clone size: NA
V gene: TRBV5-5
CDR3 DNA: TGTGCCAGCAGCCCGAGGGTCTACGAGCAGTACTTC
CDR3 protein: CASSPRVYEQYF

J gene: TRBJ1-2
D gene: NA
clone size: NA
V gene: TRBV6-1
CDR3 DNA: TGTGCCAGCAGTGAAGCGTGGGGGGGGCTTGGCTACACCTTC
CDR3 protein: CASSEAWGGLGYTF

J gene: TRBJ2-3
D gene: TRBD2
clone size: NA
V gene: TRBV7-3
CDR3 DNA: TGTGCCAGCAGCCCGACTGGGCGGGGGACCACAGATACGCAGTATTTT
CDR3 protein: CASSPTGRGTTDTQYF

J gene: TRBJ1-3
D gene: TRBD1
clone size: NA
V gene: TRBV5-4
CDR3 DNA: TGTGCCAGCAGCTCCCTGACAGGGGGCGCGGCTGGAAACACCATATATTTT
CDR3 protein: CASSSLTGGAAGNTIYF

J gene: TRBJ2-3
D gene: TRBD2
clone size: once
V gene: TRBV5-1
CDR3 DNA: TGCGCCAGCAGCTTGGCAGCGGGGGGTGTAGATACGCAGTATTTT
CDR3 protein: CASSLAAGGVDTQYF

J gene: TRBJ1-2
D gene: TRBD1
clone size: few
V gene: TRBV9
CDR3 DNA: TGTGCCAGCAGCCCCGGGACAGGGAACCGATATGGCTACACCTTC
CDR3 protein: CASSPGTGNRYGYTF

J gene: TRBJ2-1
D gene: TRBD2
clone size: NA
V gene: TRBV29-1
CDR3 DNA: TGCAGCGTTGACTTGTTCCTCGGGACTAGCGGGGCGTACAATGAGCAGTTCTTC
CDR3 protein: CSVDLFLGTSGAYNEQFF

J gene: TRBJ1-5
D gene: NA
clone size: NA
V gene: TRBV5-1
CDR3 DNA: TGCGCCAGCAGCTTGGGAGGGCTTAGCAATCAGCCCCAGCATTTT
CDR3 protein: CASSLGGLSNQPQHF

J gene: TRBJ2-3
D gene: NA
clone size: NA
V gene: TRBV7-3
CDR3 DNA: TGTGCCAGCAGCTTAGCATCCTCCAGGCCGGATACGCAGTATTTT
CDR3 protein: CASSLASSRPDTQYF